This note documents a single T cell receptor beta chain sequence. Its antigen is as yet unknown. The method was immunoSEQ multiplex PCR; TCRdb's version includes in-frame clones alone and lacks a portion of them. The sample has approximately 7,000 clones; over 75% are singletons. The entry originates in a study of chemoradiotherapy in HPV16-positive cancers. The study's findings and limits: The functional HPV-specific definition rests on just a couple of HPV16-positive patients. During treatment, candidate HPV-specific clones and E7-related motifs expanded in tumor.

This TCR derives from a human donor with HPV-associated anogenital cancer. The biological material was taken from a patient who underwent chemoradiotherapy.

The CDR3 here is CAWSFTGGSGYTF. In nucleotides, the CDR3 is TGTGCCTGGAGTTTTACAGGGGGCAGTGGCTACACCTTC. J is TRBJ1-2 and V is TRBV30; 9 nucleotides agree with TRBD1. This CDR3 is built from 13 residues. Germline values: CDR1 GTSNPN, CDR2 SVGIG (reference sequence). V trimming: 2 bases; J trimming: 7 bases; junction bases outside the gene matches: 5.